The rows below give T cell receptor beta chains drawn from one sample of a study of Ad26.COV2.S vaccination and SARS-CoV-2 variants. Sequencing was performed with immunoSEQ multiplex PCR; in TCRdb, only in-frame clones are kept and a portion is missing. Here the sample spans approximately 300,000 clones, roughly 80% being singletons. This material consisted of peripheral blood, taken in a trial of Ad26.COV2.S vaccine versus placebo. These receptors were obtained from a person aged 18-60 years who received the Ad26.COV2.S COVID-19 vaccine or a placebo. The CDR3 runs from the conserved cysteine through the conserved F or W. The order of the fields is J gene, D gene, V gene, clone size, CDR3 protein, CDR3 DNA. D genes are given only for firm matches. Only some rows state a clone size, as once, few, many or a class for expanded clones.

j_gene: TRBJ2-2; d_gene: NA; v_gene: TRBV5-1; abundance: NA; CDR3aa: CASSLRQTYTGELFF; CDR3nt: TGCGCCAGCAGCCTCCGACAAACTTACACCGGGGAGCTGTTTTTT
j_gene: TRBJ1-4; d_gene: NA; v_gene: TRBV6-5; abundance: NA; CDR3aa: CASSYSAGLGEKLFF; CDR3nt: TGTGCCAGCAGTTACTCGGCCGGCCTAGGCGAAAAACTGTTTTTT
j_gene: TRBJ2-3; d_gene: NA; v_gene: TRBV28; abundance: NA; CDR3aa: CASSSRVEVTDTQYF; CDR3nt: TGTGCCAGCAGTTCGCGGGTTGAAGTCACAGATACGCAGTATTTT
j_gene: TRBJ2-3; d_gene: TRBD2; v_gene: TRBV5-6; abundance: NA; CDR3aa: CASSLASGADTQYF; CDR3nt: TGTGCCAGCAGCTTGGCCAGCGGGGCAGATACGCAGTATTTT
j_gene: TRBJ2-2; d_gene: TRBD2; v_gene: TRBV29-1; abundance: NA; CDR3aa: CSVEVGKPSGGSELFF; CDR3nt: TGCAGCGTTGAAGTGGGTAAACCTAGCGGGGGTTCGGAGCTGTTTTTT
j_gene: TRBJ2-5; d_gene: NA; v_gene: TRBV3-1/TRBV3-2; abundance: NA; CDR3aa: CASTRESQETQYF; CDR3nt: TGTGCCAGCACTCGGGAGTCCCAAGAGACCCAGTACTTC
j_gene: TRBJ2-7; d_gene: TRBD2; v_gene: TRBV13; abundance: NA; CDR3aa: CASSSAAGGSRGEQYF; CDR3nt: TGTGCCAGCAGCTCCGCAGCGGGGGGCTCACGGGGCGAGCAGTACTTC
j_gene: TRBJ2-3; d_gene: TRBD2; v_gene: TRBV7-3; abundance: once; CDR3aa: CASSVTAGSDTQYF; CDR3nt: TGTGCCAGCAGCGTAACAGCGGGGTCGGATACGCAGTATTTT
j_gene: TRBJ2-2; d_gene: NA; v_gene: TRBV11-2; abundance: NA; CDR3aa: CASSLEWGNTGELFF; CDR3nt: TGTGCCAGCAGCTTAGAGTGGGGGAACACCGGGGAGCTGTTTTTT
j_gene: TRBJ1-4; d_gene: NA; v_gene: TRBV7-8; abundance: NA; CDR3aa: CASSSSGVIGGEKLFF; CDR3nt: TGTGCCAGCAGCTCATCGGGAGTCATAGGAGGTGAAAAACTGTTTTTT
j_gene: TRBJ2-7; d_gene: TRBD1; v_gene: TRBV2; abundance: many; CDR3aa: CASTKGQGVSYEQYF; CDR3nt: TGTGCCAGCACTAAGGGACAGGGGGTGAGCTACGAGCAGTACTTC
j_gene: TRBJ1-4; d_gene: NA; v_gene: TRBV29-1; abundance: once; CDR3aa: CSARTGGEKLFF; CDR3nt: TGCAGCGCCCGGACCGGAGGGGAAAAACTGTTTTTT
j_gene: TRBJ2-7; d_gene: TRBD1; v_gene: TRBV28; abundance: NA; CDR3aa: CASRSLGQVTYEQYF; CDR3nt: TGTGCCAGCAGATCTCTGGGACAGGTTACCTACGAGCAGTACTTC
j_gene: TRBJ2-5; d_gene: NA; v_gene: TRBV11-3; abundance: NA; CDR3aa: CASSLVGGQETQYF; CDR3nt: TGTGCCAGCAGCTTAGTCGGGGGCCAAGAGACCCAGTACTTC
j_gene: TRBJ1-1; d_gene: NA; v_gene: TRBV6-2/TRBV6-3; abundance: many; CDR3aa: CASSRKTNTEAFF; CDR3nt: TGTGCCAGCAGCCGTAAAACGAACACTGAAGCTTTCTTT
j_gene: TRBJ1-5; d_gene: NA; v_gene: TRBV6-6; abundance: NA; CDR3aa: CASSPGGGGTQPQHF; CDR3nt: TGTGCCAGCAGTCCCGGGGGCGGGGGAACGCAGCCCCAGCATTTT
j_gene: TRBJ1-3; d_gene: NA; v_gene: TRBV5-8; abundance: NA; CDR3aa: CASSLEGRSGNTIYF; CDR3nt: TGTGCCAGCAGCTTAGAGGGTCGGTCTGGAAACACCATATATTTT
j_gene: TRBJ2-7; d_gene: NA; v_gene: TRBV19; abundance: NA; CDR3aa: CASSSPGYEQYF; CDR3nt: TGTGCCAGTAGTTCCCCAGGGTACGAGCAGTACTTC
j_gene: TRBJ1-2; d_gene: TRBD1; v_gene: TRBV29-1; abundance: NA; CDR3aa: CSVPKPYRGNYGYTF; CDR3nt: TGCAGCGTTCCAAAACCGTACAGGGGGAACTATGGCTACACCTTC
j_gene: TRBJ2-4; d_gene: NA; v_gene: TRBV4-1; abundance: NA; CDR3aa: CASRVEGSNIQYF; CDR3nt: TGCGCCAGCAGGGTTGAGGGGTCAAACATTCAGTACTTC
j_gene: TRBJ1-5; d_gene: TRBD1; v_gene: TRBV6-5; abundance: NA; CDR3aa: CASSSDRDNQPQHF; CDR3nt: TGTGCCAGCAGTTCCGACAGGGACAATCAGCCCCAGCATTTT
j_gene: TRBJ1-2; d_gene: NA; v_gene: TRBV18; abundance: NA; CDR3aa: CASSPPEGAVRNGYTF; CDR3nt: TGTGCCAGCTCACCACCGGAAGGAGCGGTTCGCAATGGCTACACCTTC
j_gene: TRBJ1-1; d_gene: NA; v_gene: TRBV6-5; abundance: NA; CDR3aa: CAVTRGVNTEAFF; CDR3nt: TGTGCTGTAACAAGGGGGGTGAACACTGAAGCTTTCTTT
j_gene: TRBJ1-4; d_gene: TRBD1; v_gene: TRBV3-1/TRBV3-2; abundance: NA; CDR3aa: CASSLVQGAVEKLFF; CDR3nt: TGTGCCAGCAGCCTTGTACAGGGGGCGGTAGAAAAACTGTTTTTT
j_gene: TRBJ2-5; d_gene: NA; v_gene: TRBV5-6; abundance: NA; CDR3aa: CASSLGLTEQETQYF; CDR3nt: TGTGCCAGCAGCCTCGGCCTCACGGAGCAAGAGACCCAGTACTTC
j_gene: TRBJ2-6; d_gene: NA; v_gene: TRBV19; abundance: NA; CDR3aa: CASSIWGTGANVLTF; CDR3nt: TGTGCCAGTAGTATATGGGGTACTGGGGCCAACGTCCTGACTTTC
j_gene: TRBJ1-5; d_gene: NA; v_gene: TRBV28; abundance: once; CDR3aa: CASSPLAGQTDQPQHF; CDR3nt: TGTGCCAGCAGTCCTCTCGCCGGCCAGACCGATCAGCCCCAGCATTTT
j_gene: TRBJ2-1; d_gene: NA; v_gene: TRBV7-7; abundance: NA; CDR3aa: CASSQTLGVNEQFF; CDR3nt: TGTGCCAGCAGCCAAACACTAGGTGTCAATGAGCAGTTCTTC
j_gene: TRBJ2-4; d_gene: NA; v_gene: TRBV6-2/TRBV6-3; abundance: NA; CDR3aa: CASSPGGNIQYF; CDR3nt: TGTGCCAGCAGTCCGGGCGGTAACATTCAGTACTTC
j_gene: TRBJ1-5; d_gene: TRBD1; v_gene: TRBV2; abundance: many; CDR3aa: CASSLDRADQPQHF; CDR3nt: TGTGCCAGCAGCCTTGACAGGGCCGATCAGCCCCAGCATTTT
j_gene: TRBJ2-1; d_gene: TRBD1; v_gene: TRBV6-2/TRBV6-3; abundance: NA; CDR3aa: CASSYGQGGDEQFF; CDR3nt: TGTGCCAGCAGTTACGGACAGGGGGGCGATGAGCAGTTCTTC
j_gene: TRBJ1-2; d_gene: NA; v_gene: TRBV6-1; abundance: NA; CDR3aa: CASSEVGNYGYTF; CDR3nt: TGTGCCAGCAGTGAAGTCGGCAACTATGGCTACACCTTC
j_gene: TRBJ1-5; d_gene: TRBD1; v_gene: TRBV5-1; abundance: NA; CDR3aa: CASSPGTGNNQPQHF; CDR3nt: TGCGCCAGCAGCCCCGGGACAGGAAATAATCAGCCCCAGCATTTT
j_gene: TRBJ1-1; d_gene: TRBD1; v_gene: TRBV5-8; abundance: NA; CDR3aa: CASSTWTGRNTEAFF; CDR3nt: TGTGCCAGCAGCACCTGGACAGGGAGGAACACTGAAGCTTTCTTT
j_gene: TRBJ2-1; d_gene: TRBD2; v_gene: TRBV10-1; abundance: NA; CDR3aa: CASPVTGSGGADNEQFF; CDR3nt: TGCGCCAGCCCCGTCACAGGAAGCGGGGGGGCGGACAATGAGCAGTTCTTC
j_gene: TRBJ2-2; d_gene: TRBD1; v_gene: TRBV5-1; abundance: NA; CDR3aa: CASSLTGTVNTGELFF; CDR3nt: TGCGCCAGCAGCTTAACCGGGACAGTGAACACCGGGGAGCTGTTTTTT
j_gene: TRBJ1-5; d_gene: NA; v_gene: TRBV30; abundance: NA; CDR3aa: CAWSMGGTFQPQHF; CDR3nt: TGTGCCTGGAGTATGGGGGGGACTTTTCAGCCCCAGCATTTT
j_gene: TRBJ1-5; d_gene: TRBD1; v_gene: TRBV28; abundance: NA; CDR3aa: CASSPQGLSNQPQHF; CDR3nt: TGTGCCAGCAGTCCACAGGGGCTAAGCAATCAGCCCCAGCATTTT
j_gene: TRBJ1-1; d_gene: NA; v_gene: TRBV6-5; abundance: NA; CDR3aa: CASGLEHFQSTEAFF; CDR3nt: TGTGCCAGCGGGTTGGAACATTTTCAAAGCACTGAAGCTTTCTTT
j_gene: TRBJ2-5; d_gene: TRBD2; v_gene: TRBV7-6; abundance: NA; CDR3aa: CASSPLQSSGQETQYF; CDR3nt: TGTGCCAGCAGCCCACTCCAATCTAGCGGCCAAGAGACCCAGTACTTC
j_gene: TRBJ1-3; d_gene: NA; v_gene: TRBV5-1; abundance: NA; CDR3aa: CASRGEPGNTIYF; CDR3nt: TGCGCCAGTAGAGGGGAACCCGGAAACACCATATATTTT
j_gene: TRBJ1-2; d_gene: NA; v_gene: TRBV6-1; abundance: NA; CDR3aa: CASSEGIANYGYTF; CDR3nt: TGTGCCAGCAGTGAAGGGATAGCCAACTATGGCTACACCTTC
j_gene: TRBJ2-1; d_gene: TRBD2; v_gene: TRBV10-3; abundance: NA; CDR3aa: CAISEELAGYNEQFF; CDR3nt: TGTGCCATCAGTGAGGAACTAGCGGGGTACAATGAGCAGTTCTTC
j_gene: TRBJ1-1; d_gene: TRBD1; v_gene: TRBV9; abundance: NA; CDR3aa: CASSAGTAMNTEAFF; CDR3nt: TGTGCCAGCAGCGCTGGGACAGCTATGAACACTGAAGCTTTCTTT
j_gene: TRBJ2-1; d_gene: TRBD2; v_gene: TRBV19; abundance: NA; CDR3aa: CASSTGLAGAFYNEQFF; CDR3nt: TGTGCCAGTAGTACAGGACTAGCGGGGGCCTTTTACAATGAGCAGTTCTTC
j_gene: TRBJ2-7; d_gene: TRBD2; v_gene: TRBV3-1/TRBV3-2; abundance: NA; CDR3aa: CASSQDSPAGSYEQYF; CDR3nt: TGTGCCAGCAGCCAAGATTCACCAGCGGGGTCCTACGAGCAGTACTTC
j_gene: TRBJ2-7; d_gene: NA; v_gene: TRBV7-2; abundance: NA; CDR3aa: CASSLKSTGSYEQYF; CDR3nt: TGTGCCAGCAGCTTAAAGTCGACAGGTTCCTACGAGCAGTACTTC
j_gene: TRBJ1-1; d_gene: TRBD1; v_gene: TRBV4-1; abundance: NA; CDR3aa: CASSRVPGQGSSTEAFF; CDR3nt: TGCGCCAGCAGCCGCGTCCCGGGACAGGGTTCGAGCACTGAAGCTTTCTTT
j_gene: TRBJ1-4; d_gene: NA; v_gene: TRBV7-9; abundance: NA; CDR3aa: CASSLRSGVATNEKLFF; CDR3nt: TGTGCCAGCAGCTTAAGGTCCGGAGTTGCAACTAATGAAAAACTGTTTTTT
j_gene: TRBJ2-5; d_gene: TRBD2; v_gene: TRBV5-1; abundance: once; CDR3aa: CASTVAGYQETQYF; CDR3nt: TGCGCCAGTACCGTAGCGGGGTACCAAGAGACCCAGTACTTC
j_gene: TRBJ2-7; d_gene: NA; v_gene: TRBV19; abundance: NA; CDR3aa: CASSLDPGSSYEQYF; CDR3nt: TGTGCCAGTAGTTTGGACCCCGGGAGTTCCTACGAGCAGTACTTC
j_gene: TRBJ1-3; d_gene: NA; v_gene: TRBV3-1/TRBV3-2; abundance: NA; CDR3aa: CASSQAGITGNTIYF; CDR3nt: TGTGCCAGCAGCCAAGCCGGGATAACTGGAAACACCATATATTTT
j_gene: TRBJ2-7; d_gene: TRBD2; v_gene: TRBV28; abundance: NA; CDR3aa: CASLEAGEYEQYF; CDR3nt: TGTGCCAGCTTGGAGGCGGGGGAGTACGAGCAGTACTTC
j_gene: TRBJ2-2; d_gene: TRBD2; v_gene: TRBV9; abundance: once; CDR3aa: CASSPSSVGSGGRSNTGELFF; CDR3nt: TGTGCCAGCAGCCCGAGCTCGGTGGGTAGCGGGGGGCGATCGAACACCGGGGAGCTGTTTTTT